This TCR beta chain was identified in a study of OX40 agonist ivuxolimab in advanced cancers. The overall study: Previous treatment with anti-PD-1, anti-PD-L1 or anti-CTLA-4 therapy was allowed; less than 45% had received some.

TCRdb's table, derived via immunoSEQ multiplex PCR, lists solely in-frame clones and lacks some. The table has 95,000 to 150,000 clones, 85% to 95% seen once. The V gene's germline CDR1 is KGHSH and CDR2 LQKENI. The length of the CDR3 is 15 residues. V lost 2 bases and J lost 6, with 14 bases in between. The receptor was isolated from an adult with an advanced solid tumor such as melanoma, head and neck, liver or kidney cancer. The input for sequencing was CD4+ or CD8+ T cells sorted from blood, taken in a trial of the OX40 agonist ivuxolimab. This chain uses TRBV18 with TRBJ2-1; D is undetermined. The CDR3 sequence: CASSPSTGSRNEQFF. The CDR3 DNA is TGTGCCAGCTCACCAAGTACTGGTTCCCGCAATGAGCAGTTCTTC.